A selection of T cell receptor beta chains follows, all from one sample in a study of blood T cells in healthy people across ages. A single record per CDR3 protein comes from TCRdb applying MiXCR to the 5' RACE reads. Here the sample spans some 760,000 distinct CDR3 sequences, about 25% being singletons. These records were also assigned to another study, of T cells of mothers and their children.

The sample consisted of blood. The receptors come from a boy aged 10-17 years in good health. Both conserved end residues are part of each CDR3. Fields, in order: V gene, J gene, D gene, clone size, CDR3 protein. D genes are given only for firm matches. Only some rows state a clone size, as once, few, many or a class for expanded clones.

>TRBV11-2|NA|TRBD1|NA
CASSPDRGDEQFF
>TRBV29-1|TRBJ2-5|TRBD2|many
CAGGALQETQYF
>TRBV6-5|TRBJ1-5|NA|few
CASSGGTDQPQHF
>TRBV7-2|TRBJ2-3|NA|NA
CASSSLPGPSTDTQYF
>TRBV29-1|NA|NA|NA
CSVELQSYEQYF
>TRBV4-3|TRBJ2-7|TRBD2|few
CASSHVTSGVAYEQYF
>TRBV20-1|TRBJ2-5|TRBD2|NA
CSARGLAGGLRETQYF
>TRBV12-3/TRBV12-4|TRBJ2-5|NA|few
CASSTNLIQETQYF
>TRBV20-1|TRBJ1-6|TRBD1|NA
CSARDPGQGISPLHF
>TRBV5-1|TRBJ2-1|NA|NA
CASSLEDPGDNEQFF
>TRBV9|TRBJ1-2|NA|NA
CASSVDPQANYGYTF
>TRBV4-3|TRBJ1-5|TRBD1|NA
CASSQDQGQGHQPQHF
>TRBV12-3/TRBV12-4|TRBJ2-1|TRBD1|few
CASTYRGHEQFF
>TRBV7-9|TRBJ1-2|TRBD1|NA
CASSRDRGDGYSF
>TRBV6-5|TRBJ2-5|TRBD1|NA
CASSAPGGETQYF
>TRBV12-3/TRBV12-4|TRBJ2-7|TRBD1|few
CASSPYGQGYYEQYF
>TRBV7-9|NA|NA|NA
CASSLGREVEQYF
>TRBV4-2|TRBJ2-7|NA|NA
CASSQGARLEQYF
>TRBV20-1|TRBJ1-2|NA|NA
CSANKPNYGYTF
>TRBV29-1|TRBJ1-4|TRBD1|NA
CSVEDRTGGEKLFF
>TRBV28|TRBJ2-7|NA|NA
CASTPRRGGQYF
>TRBV7-2|TRBJ2-3|TRBD2|NA
CASSAPGKISGGADTQYF
>TRBV15|TRBJ2-1|TRBD1|once
CATGGSGQGSYYNEQFF
>TRBV9|TRBJ1-2|TRBD1|few
CASSPPPGTGPYGYTF
>TRBV4-1|TRBJ2-5|NA|NA
CASSQEQKTQYF
>TRBV5-1|TRBJ2-1|TRBD2|few
CASSLDTSDYNEQFF
>TRBV29-1|NA|TRBD2|few
CSVEDPTSGSGYNEQFF
>TRBV20-1|NA|TRBD2|NA
CSARGNVRGYEQYF
>TRBV10-3|NA|TRBD2|NA
CATGTSGRALSETQYF
>TRBV2|TRBJ2-3|TRBD2|few
CASRRTSVGTDTQYF
>TRBV2|TRBJ2-1|NA|NA
CASMRAKSSYNEQFF
>TRBV18|TRBJ2-4|NA|NA
CASSLSYGDPYF
>TRBV10-3|TRBJ2-5|TRBD1|NA
CAISAGQGLSVWLETQYF
>TRBV6-1|TRBJ2-1|NA|NA
CASVLTTNEQFF
>TRBV7-2|TRBJ2-3|NA|NA
CASSFQSSGRATDTQYF
>TRBV27|TRBJ2-1|NA|few
CASSLRRPSYNEQFF
>TRBV15|TRBJ2-2|TRBD1|NA
CATSRPGQGNTGELFF
>TRBV5-1|TRBJ2-1|TRBD1|NA
CASRFGDSSSYNEQFF
>TRBV5-6|TRBJ1-4|NA|few
CASSGTELKLFF
>TRBV7-8|TRBJ2-7|TRBD2|few
CASSATSGSDEQYF
>TRBV10-3|TRBJ2-5|TRBD2|NA
CAISGEGLGETQYF
>TRBV5-1|TRBJ2-1|NA|NA
CASSLGLLSAEQFF
>TRBV29-1|TRBJ2-1|TRBD2|NA
CSVEDPSGTRSYNEQFF
>TRBV5-1|TRBJ1-2|NA|few
CASSPVDRNYGYTF
>TRBV7-3|TRBJ1-4|NA|few
CASSPGGTGNEKLFF
>TRBV2|NA|TRBD1|few
CASNEGTGGSFNEQFF
>TRBV15|TRBJ1-1|TRBD1|NA
CATSRAIRGTEAFF
>TRBV6-1|TRBJ2-7|NA|NA
CASSEALVRGILSYEQYF
>TRBV29-1|TRBJ2-2|TRBD2|few
CSVELGGGTGELFF
>TRBV20-1|TRBJ2-2|TRBD2|few
CSASSRRGEEELFF
>TRBV5-6|TRBJ2-2|TRBD1|NA
CASSRDRGIGELFF
>TRBV7-2|TRBJ2-4|NA|NA
CASSPGMRGLDIQYF
>TRBV12-5|TRBJ2-1|NA|once
CASGFGGYYNEQFF
>TRBV27|TRBJ1-2|NA|NA
CASSLSGHDGYTF
>TRBV20-1|TRBJ2-2|TRBD2|NA
CSARPSGSAFYGELFF
>TRBV15|TRBJ2-7|TRBD2|few
CATSRVASGDYEQYF
>TRBV6-6|TRBJ1-2|NA|NA
CASSYEQFNYGYTF
>TRBV12-3/TRBV12-4|TRBJ1-2|NA|NA
CASSLALAGNYGYTF
>TRBV20-1|TRBJ1-2|TRBD1|NA
CSAQPGQGIGNGYTF
>TRBV6-6|TRBJ2-7|NA|NA
CASSYGQRSYEQYF